The 32 T cell receptor beta chains below come from one sample, sequenced in a study of a mutant IDH1 vaccine in newly diagnosed glioma. Generated by immunoSEQ multiplex PCR, the TCRdb table keeps only in-frame clones and is missing some. Of about 56,000 clones listed, 86% are singletons. Their cognate antigens are unknown. Sample time point: week 35, safety follow-up. Each dose delivered 300 ug of mutant IDH1 20-mer peptide subcutaneously with imiquimod. This specimen was PBMCs, taken from a glioma patient whose treatment included an IDH1 peptide vaccine. The receptors were gathered from a man aged 40-50 years with glioma.

J is TRBJ2-1 and V is TRBV13; possibly TRBD1 for D (6 bases). Germline V gene data show CDR1 as PRHDT and CDR2 as FYEKMQ (reference sequence). V dropped 4 bases and J dropped 7 bases, with 17 bases sitting between them. The CDR3 spans 15 residues. The CDR3 is CASSSLGWGQNEQFF. CDR3 DNA: TGTGCCAGCAGCTCCCTTGGGTGGGGGCAAAATGAGCAGTTCTTC.

The chain employs TRBV11-3 and TRBJ2-5; D is ambiguous. This CDR3 region has 17 residues. Trimming stripped 0 bases from V and 6 bases from J, with 20 bases between. Germline assignment: CDR1 SGHNT and CDR2 YENEEA. The CDR3 bases are TGTGCCAGCAGCTTAGATGGTTACGGGCAAGGGCCAAAGACCCAGTACTTC. Protein sequence: CASSLDGYGQGPKTQYF.

This clone was seen a handful of times. The chain has TRBV5-4 and TRBJ2-2, with 9 bases that match TRBD2. The CDR3 is 14 amino acids. J was trimmed by 6 bases and V by 2 bases; bases with no gene match: 2. Germline lookup yields CDR1 SGHNT and CDR2 YYREEE (reference sequence). As DNA, the CDR3 is TGTGCCAGCAGCTTAGCGGGAGGAGCCGGGGAGCTGTTTTTT. Amino acids: CASSLAGGAGELFF.

This chain uses TRBV15 with TRBJ2-2; D unresolved. The germline CDR1 and CDR2 sequences are LNHNV and YYDKDF (reference sequence). The V gene lost 3 bases and the J gene lost 7 bases, with 6 bases spanning the gap. The CDR3 consists of 12 residues. In DNA form, the CDR3 reads TGTGCCACCAGCAGTGGTTACGGGGAGCTGTTTTTT. Translation gives CATSSGYGELFF.

The genes are TRBV13 and TRBJ2-7; maybe TRBD2 (6 bases). The V gene's germline CDR1 is PRHDT and CDR2 FYEKMQ (reference sequence). The ends were cut back, 4 bases at V and 0 bases at J, with 10 bases in the middle. The CDR3 runs to 14 residues. CDR3 loop: CASSSRDSSYEQYF. The CDR3 coding sequence is TGTGCCAGCAGCTCCCGGGACTCCTCCTACGAGCAGTACTTC.

This clone came up once. CDR3 bases: TGTGCCAGCAGTTACTCGGCAGGCCTTAATCAGCCCCAGCATTTT. It translates to CASSYSAGLNQPQHF. V is TRBV6-5 and J is TRBJ1-5; D gene unclear. Trimming removed 0 bases from V and 4 bases from J, with 10 bases in between. Germline loops: CDR1 MNHEY, CDR2 SVGAGI. The CDR3 is made up of 15 amino acids.

This clone was found once. The chain has TRBV7-9 and TRBJ1-1; D might be TRBD1 (6 bases). The CDR3 extends over 14 amino acids. V gave up 6 bases and J gave up 7 bases, with 18 bases separating them. Germline V gene data show CDR1 as SEHNR and CDR2 as FQNEAQ (reference sequence). The CDR3 coding sequence is TGTGCCAGCAGGCGCGGGGGGCTACGTAATGAAGCTTTCTTT. Its protein product is CASRRGGLRNEAFF.

The chain employs TRBV29-1 and TRBJ1-2; D may be TRBD1 (6 bases). V was trimmed by 6 bases and J by 1 base, leaving 9 bases between them. The CDR3 runs to 12 residues. Per germline, CDR1 SQVTM and CDR2 ANQGSEA. DNA for the CDR3: TGCAGCGTAAGGACAGATAACTATGGCTACACCTTC. Amino acid sequence: CSVRTDNYGYTF.

The sample holds one count of this clone. This rearrangement joins TRBV6-4 to TRBJ1-1; D perhaps matches TRBD1 (5 bases). The germline gives CDR1 MRHNA, CDR2 SNTAGT. Trimming cost V 5 bases and J 1 base, with 11 bases left between them. The CDR3 consists of 14 residues. Here the CDR3 reads CASSLERGNTEAFF. Written as DNA, the CDR3 is TGTGCCAGCAGTCTTGAAAGGGGGAACACTGAAGCTTTCTTT.

The chain uses TRBV4-2 and TRBJ2-3; 9 bases agree with TRBD2. Looked up from germline, CDR1 is LGHNA and CDR2 is YNFKEQ. The CDR3 runs to 17 residues. The junction had 9 bases not matched to a gene; V was cut back by 0 bases and J by 5 bases. CDR3 sequence (DNA): TGTGCCAGCAGCCAAGAGCCTGGGCTAGCGGGATTAGATACGCAGTATTTT. Translating it yields CASSQEPGLAGLDTQYF.

The chain is built from TRBV28 and TRBJ1-1; maybe TRBD1 (6 bases). Germline V gives CDR1 MDHEN, CDR2 SYDVKM. V lost 6 bases and J lost 11, with 16 bases in between. The CDR3 is 12 amino acids. DNA of the CDR3: TGTGCCAGCAGGCAGGGGACGTATGTGGCTTTCTTT. This encodes CASRQGTYVAFF.

Points on this clone: The sample contains more than one DNA sequence encoding this CDR3. The chain carries TRBV28 and TRBJ1-2, with D hard to call. V lost 5 bases and J lost 2, with 3 bases in between. The V gene's germline CDR1 is MDHEN and CDR2 SYDVKM. The CDR3 totals 11 residues. The DNA for the CDR3 is TGTGCCAGCAGTATCAACTATGGCTACACCTTC. Protein: CASSINYGYTF.

The rearrangement uses TRBV5-1 and TRBJ2-5, with a weak D call TRBD2 (6 bases). The V end was cut by 7 bases, the J end by 9 bases, with 28 bases between. Germline V gives CDR1 SGHRS, CDR2 YFSETQ. This CDR3 spans 16 amino acids. CDR3 coding DNA: TGCGCCAGCGGGAGCGGAGGGACTGCCGCCGTGGTTGCCCAGTACTTC. Translated, it gives CASGSGGTAAVVAQYF.

This chain links TRBV18 with TRBJ2-7; D uncertain. CDR3 length equals 12 residues. In germline, CDR1 is KGHSH, CDR2 LQKENI. Trimming left V 4 bases short and J 2 bases short, with 6 bases between. CDR3 sequence (DNA): TGTGCCAGCTCACTCCGTACCTACGAGCAGTACTTC. Protein: CASSLRTYEQYF. Using reference TRBV18 and TRBJ2-7 for the parts outside the CDR3, the full variable domain is NAGVMQNPRHLVRRRGQEARLRCSPMKGHSHVYWYRQLPEEGLKFMVYLQKENIIDESGMPKERFSAEFPKEGPSILRIQQVVRGDSAAYFCASSLRTYEQYFGPGTRLTVT.

The chain joins TRBV12-2 to TRBJ2-7; the D segment call TRBD2 is taken from the table without a DNA check. TRBV12-2 is a recognized pseudogene. CDR3 length: 16 residues. The CDR3 is CASRLRGGTHSYEQYF. CDR3 bases: TGTGCAAGTCGCTTACGGGGCGGGACCCATTCCTACGAGCAGTACTTC.

The CDR3 loop is CASSLAGQGENIQYF. The CDR3 nucleotides are TGTGCCAGCAGCTTAGCGGGACAGGGGGAAAACATTCAGTACTTC. The rearrangement joins TRBV7-2 to TRBJ2-4; TRBD1 matches at 11 bases. The CDR3 is made up of 15 amino acids. Losses at the gene ends were 0 bases for V and 5 bases for J; bases not matched to a gene: 0. Germline V lookup: CDR1 SGHTA, CDR2 FQGNSA.

V and J are TRBV5-5 and TRBJ2-1; 10 nucleotides line up with TRBD1. The J segment lost 5 bases and the V segment lost 2 bases, leaving 4 bases of the junction unmatched. The CDR3 consists of 15 residues. Germline CDR1 SGHKS, CDR2 YYEKEE (reference sequence). CDR3 in amino acids: CASSFGQGVDNEQFF. CDR3 bases: TGTGCCAGCAGCTTTGGACAGGGGGTGGACAATGAGCAGTTCTTC.

This chain uses TRBV28 with TRBJ1-2, with D tentatively TRBD1 (6 bases). Trimming cost V 5 bases and J 2 bases, with 15 bases left between them. Germline-derived CDR1 and CDR2 are MDHEN and SYDVKM. The CDR3 has 15 amino acids. This CDR3 is CASSVKGGSNYGYTF. The DNA for the CDR3 is TGTGCCAGCAGTGTTAAGGGGGGTTCGAACTATGGCTACACCTTC.

This clone was picked up one time. This chain links TRBV7-3 with TRBJ2-2, with D hard to call. V was pared by 1 base and J by 8 bases, with 8 bases between. This CDR3 comprises 13 residues. CDR1 is SGHTA, CDR2 FQGTGA, per germline. CDR3 bases: TGTGCCAGCAGCTTAAGTAGGACGGGGGAGCTGTTTTTT. Translation: CASSLSRTGELFF.

This chain connects TRBV6-5 to TRBJ2-5, with 9 bases lining up with TRBD1. CDR1 and CDR2 (germline): MNHEY, SVGAGI. The CDR3 is 15 amino acids. With V trimmed by 0 bases and J by 4 bases, 3 bases remained unmatched. The CDR3 spells CASSYSRTGVETQYF. The CDR3 coding sequence is TGTGCCAGCAGTTACTCGAGGACAGGGGTAGAGACCCAGTACTTC.

V is TRBV6-5 and J is TRBJ1-1; 9 nucleotides match TRBD1. The trim removed 6 bases at V and 4 bases at J, leaving 6 bases unmatched. CDR1 is MNHEY and CDR2 is SVGAGI in the germline V gene. The CDR3 runs 14 residues. Here the CDR3 DNA reads TGTGCCAGCAGAAGACAGGGGGTCGGCACTGAAGCTTTCTTT. It is translated as CASRRQGVGTEAFF.

This chain joins TRBV19 and TRBJ1-1; TRBD1 agrees at 7 bases. Germline V gives CDR1 LNHDA, CDR2 SQIVND (reference sequence). The CDR3 sequence is 15 residues long. Unmatched junction bases numbered 11, after V lost 6 bases and J lost 4 bases. The CDR3, as DNA: TGTGCCAGTAGCCCCCGTACAGGGGCGGCCACTGAAGCTTTCTTT. Its translation: CASSPRTGAATEAFF. The whole variable domain, filled in from reference TRBV19 and TRBJ1-1, reads DGGITQSPKYLFRKEGQNVTLSCEQNLNHDAMYWYRQDPGQGLRLIYYSQIVNDFQKGDIAEGYSVSREKKESFPLTVTSAQKNPTAFYLCASSPRTGAATEAFFGQGTRLTVV.

The chain carries TRBV2 and TRBJ2-6; perhaps D is TRBD1 or TRBD2 (6 bases each). Trimming took 11 bases from V and 2 from J, leaving 13 bases between them. The CDR3 consists of 14 residues. CDR1 SNHLY and CDR2 FYNNEI come from the germline V gene. CDR3 nucleotide sequence: TGTGCCGTCAGTAGGGGGGCTGGGGCCAACGTCCTGACTTTC. It codes for CAVSRGAGANVLTF.

This clone was observed a single time. The chain uses TRBV7-2 and TRBJ1-5, with a weak D call TRBD1 (6 bases). This CDR3 contains 15 residues. Deletions cut 5 bases from V and 5 bases from J, with 16 bases between. Germline CDR1 SGHTA, CDR2 FQGNSA. Here the CDR3 reads CASSRTDRRHQPQHF. The CDR3, as DNA: TGTGCCAGCAGCCGAACCGACAGGAGGCATCAGCCCCAGCATTTT.

V and J are TRBV7-9 and TRBJ2-7; D is uncertain. V dropped 5 bases and J dropped 11 bases, with 16 bases sitting between them. CDR3 size: 12 residues. The germline V gene has CDR1 SEHNR and CDR2 FQNEAQ (reference sequence). CDR3 bases: TGTGCCAGCAGCCGAAGTAATCGGGCCGAGTACTTC. This sequence encodes CASSRSNRAEYF.

The chain joins TRBV2 to TRBJ1-5; D is perhaps TRBD1 (5 bases). Trimming shortened V by 6 bases and J by 4 bases, and 13 bases separated the two germline ends. CDR1 and CDR2 from the germline V gene are SNHLY and FYNNEI. This CDR3 region has 14 residues. The CDR3 DNA is TGTGCCAGCAGAAACCAGGGTTCTAATCAGCCCCAGCATTTT. Amino acid sequence: CASRNQGSNQPQHF. Together with reference TRBV2 and TRBJ1-5, the CDR3 gives the full variable domain: EPEVTQTPSHQVTQMGQEVILRCVPISNHLYFYWYRQILGQKVEFLVSFYNNEISEKSEIFDDQFSVERPDGSNFTLKIRSTKLEDSAMYFCASRNQGSNQPQHFGDGTRLSIL.

The chain recombines TRBV4-2 with TRBJ2-1, with D uncertain. With 1 base removed from V and 2 bases from J, the gap between germline ends came to 3 bases. The germline CDR1 and CDR2 sequences are LGHNA and YNFKEQ. The CDR3 contains 13 residues. The CDR3 here is CASSQVPYNEQFF. CDR3 nucleotides: TGTGCCAGCAGCCAAGTTCCCTACAATGAGCAGTTCTTC.

The V and J genes are TRBV19 and TRBJ2-4; no definite D call. Germline-derived CDR1 and CDR2 are LNHDA and SQIVND (reference sequence). This CDR3 region has 19 residues. With 0 bases removed from V and 0 bases from J, the gap between germline ends came to 18 bases. The CDR3 DNA reads as TGTGCCAGTAGTATAGATGCAGCTCTACCCAATCTAGCCAAAAACATTCAGTACTTC. Translation gives CASSIDAALPNLAKNIQYF.

The chain uses TRBV2 and TRBJ1-4; the D gene is possibly TRBD1 (5 bases). Germline V gene data show CDR1 as SNHLY and CDR2 as FYNNEI. CDR3 size: 14 residues. Trimming removed 3 bases at V and 8 bases at J, with 13 bases between. The CDR3 DNA reads TGTGCCAGCAGTGATGGTGCGGGGGGGGAAAAACTGTTTTTT. It yields the protein CASSDGAGGEKLFF.

The chain couples TRBV9 to TRBJ1-3; D not resolved. With 0 bases removed from V and 2 bases from J, the gap between germline ends came to 9 bases. The germline gives CDR1 SGDLS, CDR2 YYNGEE. This CDR3 region has 15 residues. CDR3 residues: CASSVASGTGNTIYF. CDR3 sequence (DNA): TGTGCCAGCAGCGTAGCATCCGGGACTGGAAACACCATATATTTT.

This chain joins TRBV7-9 and TRBJ2-7; the D gene is possibly TRBD1 (6 bases). Germline V gene sequence: CDR1 SEHNR, CDR2 FQNEAQ (reference sequence). V was cut by 5 bases and J by 5 bases, with 16 bases left in between. The CDR3 is 14 residues long. The CDR3 nucleotides read TGTGCCAGCAGCCTTTACAGGGAATATGACGAGCAGTACTTC. Translation gives CASSLYREYDEQYF.

The rearrangement uses TRBV2 and TRBJ1-1; tentatively, D is TRBD1 (5 bases). Trimming stripped 6 bases from V and 3 bases from J, with 8 bases between. The CDR3 covers 12 residues. Looked up from germline, CDR1 is SNHLY and CDR2 is FYNNEI. CDR3: CASREGYTEAFF. The CDR3 nucleotides read TGTGCCAGCAGAGAGGGGTACACTGAAGCTTTCTTT.